Given below is one T cell receptor beta chain in context. Its specificity is not known. J gave up 4 bases and V 1 base, and 9 bases lay outside the gene matches. The CDR3 is made up of 17 amino acids. In germline, CDR1 is LGHNA, CDR2 YSLEER. These data are taken from a study of beta chain features in type 1 diabetes. Whole-study results and caveats: More deletions and fewer insertions at VDJ junctions were found in patients with type 1 diabetes. All four CD4+ subsets from Type 1 diabetes patients carried moderately but significantly shorter TCRB CDR3s.

What was sequenced were expressed TCRB transcripts, since all of the isolated RNA had been reverse transcribed. Generated by immunoSEQ multiplex PCR, the TCRdb table keeps only in-frame clones and is missing some. The data contain hundreds of thousands of clones, 11% to 15% of them singletons. Input material: central memory CD4+ T cells from blood. The receptor comes from a man between 25 and 39 years old in good health. The V and J genes are TRBV4-3 and TRBJ2-2; 7 bases are a match to TRBD1. CDR3 nucleotide sequence: TGCGCCAGCAGCCAAGTCCCACAGGGGCGAGGCACCGGGGAGCTGTTTTTT. Its protein is CASSQVPQGRGTGELFF.